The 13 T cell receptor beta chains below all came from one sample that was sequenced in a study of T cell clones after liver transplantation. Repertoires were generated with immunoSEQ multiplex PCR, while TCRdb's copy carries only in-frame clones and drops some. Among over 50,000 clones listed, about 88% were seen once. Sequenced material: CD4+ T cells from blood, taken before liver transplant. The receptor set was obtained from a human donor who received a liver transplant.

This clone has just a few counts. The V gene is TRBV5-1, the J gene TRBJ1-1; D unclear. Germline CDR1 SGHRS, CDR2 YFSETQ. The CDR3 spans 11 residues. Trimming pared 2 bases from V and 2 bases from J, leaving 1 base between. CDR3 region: CASSLNTEAFF. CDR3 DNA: TGCGCCAGCAGCTTAAACACTGAAGCTTTCTTT.

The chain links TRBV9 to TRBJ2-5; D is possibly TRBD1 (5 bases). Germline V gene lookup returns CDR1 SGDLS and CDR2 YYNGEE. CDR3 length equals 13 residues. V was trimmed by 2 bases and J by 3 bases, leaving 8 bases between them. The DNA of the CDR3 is TGTGCCAGCAGCGTGGACATTAAAGAGACCCAGTACTTC. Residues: CASSVDIKETQYF.

The CDR3 loop reads CASSFRPDNYGYTF. In DNA form, the CDR3 reads TGTGCCAGCAGTTTCCGACCGGACAACTATGGCTACACCTTC. J is TRBJ1-2 and V is TRBV6-5; D remains ambiguous. Trimming stripped 4 bases from V and 2 bases from J, with 11 bases between. The CDR3 sequence is 14 residues long. The germline gives CDR1 MNHEY, CDR2 SVGAGI.

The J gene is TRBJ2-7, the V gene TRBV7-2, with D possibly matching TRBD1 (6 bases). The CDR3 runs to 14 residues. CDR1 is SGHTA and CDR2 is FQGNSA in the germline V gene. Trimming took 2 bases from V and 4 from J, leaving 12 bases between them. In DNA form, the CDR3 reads TGTGCCAGCAGCTTATCACAGGGAAATTACGAGCAGTACTTC. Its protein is CASSLSQGNYEQYF. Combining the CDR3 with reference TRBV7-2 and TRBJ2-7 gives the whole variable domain GAGVSQSPSNKVTEKGKDVELRCDPISGHTALYWYRQSLGQGLEFLIYFQGNSAPDKSGLPSDRFSAERTGGSVSTLTIQRTQQEDSAVYLCASSLSQGNYEQYFGPGTRLTVT.

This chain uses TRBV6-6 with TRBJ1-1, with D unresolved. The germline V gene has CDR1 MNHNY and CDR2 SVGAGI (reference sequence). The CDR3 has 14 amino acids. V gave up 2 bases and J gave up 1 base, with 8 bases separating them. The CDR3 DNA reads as TGTGCCAGCAGTTACGTGTCAGCGAACACTGAAGCTTTCTTT. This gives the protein CASSYVSANTEAFF.

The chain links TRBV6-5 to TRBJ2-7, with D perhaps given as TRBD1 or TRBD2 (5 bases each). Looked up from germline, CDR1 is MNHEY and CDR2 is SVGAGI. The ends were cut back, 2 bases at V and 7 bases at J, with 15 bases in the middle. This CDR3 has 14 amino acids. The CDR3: CASSYVAQGGEQYF. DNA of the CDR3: TGTGCCAGCAGTTACGTGGCGCAGGGCGGGGAGCAGTACTTC.

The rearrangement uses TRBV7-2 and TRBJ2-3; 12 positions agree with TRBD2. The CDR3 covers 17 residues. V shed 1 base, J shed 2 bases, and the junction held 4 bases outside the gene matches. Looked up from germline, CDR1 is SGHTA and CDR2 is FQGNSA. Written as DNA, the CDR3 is TGTGCCAGCAGCTTAGTGGGGACTAGCGGGTCCACAGATACGCAGTATTTT. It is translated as CASSLVGTSGSTDTQYF.

CDR3: CASSLNGGHEQYF. The CDR3 DNA is TGTGCCAGTAGCCTAAATGGGGGCCACGAGCAGTACTTC. This sequence joins TRBV19 and TRBJ2-7, with D maybe TRBD1 (6 bases). CDR1 and CDR2 from the germline V gene are LNHDA and SQIVND (reference sequence). The CDR3 loop spans 13 amino acids. Deletions cut 6 bases from V and 5 bases from J, with 14 bases between. Complete variable domain (other parts from reference TRBV19 and TRBJ2-7): DGGITQSPKYLFRKEGQNVTLSCEQNLNHDAMYWYRQDPGQGLRLIYYSQIVNDFQKGDIAEGYSVSREKKESFPLTVTSAQKNPTAFYLCASSLNGGHEQYFGPGTRLTVT.

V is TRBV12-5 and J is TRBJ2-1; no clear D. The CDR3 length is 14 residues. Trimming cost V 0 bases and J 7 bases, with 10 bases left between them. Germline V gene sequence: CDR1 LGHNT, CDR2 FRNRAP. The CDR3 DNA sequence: TGTGCTAGTGGTTTGGTACCCCTGGGAAATGAGCAGTTCTTC. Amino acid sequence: CASGLVPLGNEQFF. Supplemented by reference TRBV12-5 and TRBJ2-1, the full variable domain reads DARVTQTPRHKVTEMGQEVTMRCQPILGHNTVFWYRQTMMQGLELLAYFRNRAPLDDSGMPKDRFSAEMPDATLATLKIQPSEPRDSAVYFCASGLVPLGNEQFFGPGTRLTVL.

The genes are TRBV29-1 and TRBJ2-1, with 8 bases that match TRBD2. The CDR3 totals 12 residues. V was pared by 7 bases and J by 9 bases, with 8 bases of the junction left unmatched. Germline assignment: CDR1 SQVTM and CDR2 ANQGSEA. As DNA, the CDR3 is TGCAGCGCGGGGGGGCAGGGTGGTGAGCAGTTCTTC. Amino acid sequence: CSAGGQGGEQFF.

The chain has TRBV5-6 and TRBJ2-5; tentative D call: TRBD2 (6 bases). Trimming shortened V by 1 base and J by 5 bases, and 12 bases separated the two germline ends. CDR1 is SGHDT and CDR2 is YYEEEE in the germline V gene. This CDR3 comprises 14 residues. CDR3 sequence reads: CASSLSLGGETQYF. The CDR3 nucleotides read TGTGCCAGCAGCTTGAGTCTTGGGGGGGAGACCCAGTACTTC.

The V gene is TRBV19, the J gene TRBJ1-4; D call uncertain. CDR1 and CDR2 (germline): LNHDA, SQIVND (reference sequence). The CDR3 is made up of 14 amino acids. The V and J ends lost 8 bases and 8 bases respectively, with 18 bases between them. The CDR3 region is CASGRPGRGEKLFF. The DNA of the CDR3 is TGTGCCAGTGGTAGGCCGGGGAGAGGAGAAAAACTGTTTTTT.

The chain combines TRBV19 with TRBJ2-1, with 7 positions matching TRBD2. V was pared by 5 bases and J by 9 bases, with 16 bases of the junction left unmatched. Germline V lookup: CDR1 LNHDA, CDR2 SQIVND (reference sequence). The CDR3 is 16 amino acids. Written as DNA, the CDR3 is TGTGCCAGTAGTTCATTTCCGCGTCGGGAGGCGGGTGAGCAGTTCTTC. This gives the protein CASSSFPRREAGEQFF.